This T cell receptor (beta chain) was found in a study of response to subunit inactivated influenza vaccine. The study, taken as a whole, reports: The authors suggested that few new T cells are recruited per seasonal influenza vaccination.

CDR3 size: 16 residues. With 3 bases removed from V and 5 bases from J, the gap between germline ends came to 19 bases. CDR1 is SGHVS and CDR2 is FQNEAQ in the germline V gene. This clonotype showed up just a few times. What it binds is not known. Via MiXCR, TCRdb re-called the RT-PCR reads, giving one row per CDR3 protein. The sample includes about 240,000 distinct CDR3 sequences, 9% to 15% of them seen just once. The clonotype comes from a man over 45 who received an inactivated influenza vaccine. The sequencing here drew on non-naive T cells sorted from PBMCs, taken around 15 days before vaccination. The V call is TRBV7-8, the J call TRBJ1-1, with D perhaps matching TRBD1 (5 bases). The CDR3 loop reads CASSFITPGTTTEAFF. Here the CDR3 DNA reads TGTGCCAGCAGCTTTATCACACCCGGGACTACAACTGAAGCTTTCTTT.